Below, 31 T cell receptor beta chains from the same sample are listed, as sequenced in a study of CD8 T cells in ankylosing spondylitis. Regarding the study as a whole: Among TCR beta sequences, a motif of eight highly homologous variants appeared characteristic of ankylosing spondylitis blood.

TCRdb independently ran MiXCR on the 5' RACE reads; one entry per CDR3 protein. The sample holds about 220,000 distinct CDR3 sequences, more than 5.5% seen once. The antigens these receptors bind are not known. Sequencing used blood, either unsorted or a sorted T cell fraction (not recorded which). The receptors derive from a male donor with ankylosing spondylitis.

This clonotype was seen ten or more times. The chain has TRBV3-1 and TRBJ1-3; 8 bases are shared with TRBD1. The germline V gene encodes CDR1 LGHDT and CDR2 YNNKEL (reference sequence). With V trimmed by 2 bases and J by 2 bases, 5 bases remained unmatched. This CDR3 has 16 residues. The CDR3 DNA reads as TGTGCCAGCAGCCAACCCTTGACAGGGGCTGGAAACACCATATATTTT. Residues: CASSQPLTGAGNTIYF. The entire variable domain, with the rest obtained from reference TRBV3-1 and TRBJ1-3, is as follows: DTAVSQTPKYLVTQMGNDKSIKCEQNLGHDTMYWYKQDSKKFLKIMFSYNNKELIINETVPNRFSPKSPDKAHLNLHINSLELGDSAVYFCASSQPLTGAGNTIYFGEGSWLTVV.

Many counts were recorded for this clonotype. V is TRBV25-1 and J is TRBJ2-7; 7 bases agree with TRBD1. V gave up 11 bases and J gave up 6 bases; unmatched junction bases: 10. The CDR3 totals 12 residues. Per germline, CDR1 MGHDK and CDR2 SYGVNS. The CDR3 here is CAGRTGVGEQYF. The CDR3 DNA follows: TGTGCCGGCCGTACAGGGGTTGGCGAGCAGTACTTC.

The CDR3 region has the DNA TGTGCCAGCAGCTTAGTCATGAGTAGCACAGATACGCAGTATTTT. It codes for CASSLVMSSTDTQYF. V usage is TRBV7-2 and J usage is TRBJ2-3, with D unclear. This CDR3 is built from 15 residues. Germline loops: CDR1 SGHTA, CDR2 FQGNSA. V was cut by 1 base and J by 0 bases, with 8 bases left in between.

This clonotype has ten or more counts. The chain links TRBV5-8 to TRBJ2-1, with 13 bases lining up with TRBD2. The trim removed 4 bases at V and 7 bases at J, leaving 11 bases unmatched. Germline loops: CDR1 SGHTS, CDR2 YDEGEE. CDR3 length equals 17 residues. CDR3 residues: CASSHPRRTSGRNEQFF. DNA of the CDR3: TGTGCCAGCAGCCACCCCCGTCGGACTAGCGGGAGAAATGAGCAGTTCTTC.

This clonotype has ten or more counts. CDR3 DNA sequence: TGTGCCAGCAGTGAAGTGACAGGGGGAGAGACCCAGTACTTC. Its protein product is CASSEVTGGETQYF. The chain recombines TRBV6-1 with TRBJ2-5; 9 nucleotides match TRBD1. The CDR3 covers 14 residues. The V segment lost 1 base and the J segment 4 bases; nucleotides outside the gene matches: 1. Germline CDR1 reads MNHNS; CDR2 reads SASEGT.

This clonotype has ten or more counts. The chain uses TRBV15 and TRBJ2-7; D is unclear. Germline V gene data show CDR1 as LNHNV and CDR2 as YYDKDF (reference sequence). The CDR3 is 11 residues long. Trimming shortened V by 5 bases and J by 3 bases, and 5 bases separated the two germline ends. DNA for the CDR3: TGTGCCACCAGCCTCCGCTACGAGCAGTACTTC. This gives the protein CATSLRYEQYF.

This clonotype was detected ten times or more. V is TRBV4-2 and J is TRBJ1-6; possibly TRBD1 for D (6 bases). The CDR3 spans 15 residues. Germline CDR1 reads LGHNA; CDR2 reads YNFKEQ. V was shortened by 1 base and J by 9 bases, with 13 bases between the two germline ends. The CDR3 spells CASSQVEGVGSPLHF. The CDR3 DNA reads TGTGCCAGCAGCCAAGTGGAGGGGGTGGGTTCACCCCTCCACTTT.

Many counts were recorded for this clonotype. V gene TRBV7-8 combines with J gene TRBJ1-5, with D unclear. V lost 3 bases and J lost 6, with 15 bases in between. CDR1 SGHVS and CDR2 FQNEAQ come from the germline V gene. The CDR3 has 15 amino acids. The CDR3 loop reads CASSLELHSAQPQHF. CDR3 bases: TGTGCCAGCAGCTTGGAGCTCCACAGTGCTCAGCCCCAGCATTTT. Full variable domain (rest looked up from reference TRBV7-8 and TRBJ1-5): GAGVSQSPRYKVAKRGQDVALRCDPISGHVSLFWYQQALGQGPEFLTYFQNEAQLDKSGLPSDRFFAERPEGSVSTLKIQRTQQEDSAVYLCASSLELHSAQPQHFGDGTRLSIL.

This clonotype was seen repeatedly, ten times or more. The chain has TRBV2 and TRBJ2-1; unclear D gene. The V end was cut by 3 bases, the J end by 7 bases, with 7 bases between. The CDR3 is 12 residues long. CDR1 and CDR2 (germline): SNHLY, FYNNEI. This CDR3 is CASSDRINEQFF. CDR3 DNA: TGTGCCAGCAGTGACAGAATTAATGAGCAGTTCTTC.

This clonotype has ten or more counts. This chain uses TRBV15 with TRBJ1-5; D is unclear. Trimming left V 0 bases short and J 8 bases short, with 8 bases between. The CDR3 has 13 amino acids. The germline gives CDR1 LNHNV, CDR2 YYDKDF (reference sequence). In DNA form, the CDR3 reads TGTGCCACCAGCAGAGATAATGGGGAGCCCCAGCATTTT. It yields the protein CATSRDNGEPQHF.

There are many counts of this clonotype. The V call is TRBV9, the J call TRBJ1-1; possible D gene TRBD1, 5 bases. V lost 0 bases to trimming and J lost 6 bases, with 9 bases between them. Per the germline V gene, CDR1 is SGDLS and CDR2 is YYNGEE. This CDR3 spans 13 amino acids. The CDR3 coding sequence is TGTGCCAGCAGCGTAGAAGGGGTGGCTGAAGCTTTCTTT. Translating gives CASSVEGVAEAFF.

The rearrangement links TRBV28 to TRBJ1-5; D is ambiguous. V was clipped by 8 bases and J by 6 bases, with 14 bases between them. CDR3 length: 13 residues. Per the germline V gene, CDR1 is MDHEN and CDR2 is SYDVKM. The DNA for the CDR3 is TGTGCCAGCGAACTAGTGAGGAGTCAGCCCCAGCATTTT. The encoded protein is CASELVRSQPQHF.

This clonotype was picked up many times. The chain combines TRBV5-1 with TRBJ2-7, with D maybe TRBD1 (5 bases). The CDR3 totals 16 residues. Deletions cut 3 bases from V and 2 bases from J, with 18 bases between. Germline CDR1 is SGHRS and CDR2 is YFSETQ. The CDR3 loop is CASSSRPTDTAYEQYF. CDR3 nucleotides: TGCGCCAGCAGCTCTCGCCCGACAGACACAGCCTACGAGCAGTACTTC.

This clonotype has a count of ten or more. The chain joins TRBV11-2 to TRBJ2-6, with D maybe TRBD1 (5 bases). CDR3 length: 15 amino acids. Germline CDR1 SGHAT, CDR2 FQNNGV. Trimming took off 3 bases at V and 1 base at J, with 7 bases between the two ends. Here the CDR3 DNA reads TGTGCCAGCAGCTTTCGACAGTCTGGGGCCAACGTCCTGACTTTC. Its protein product is CASSFRQSGANVLTF.

This clonotype was recorded a few times. This rearrangement joins TRBV5-4 to TRBJ2-5, with TRBD1 matching over 9 bases. Germline CDR1 is SGHNT and CDR2 is YYREEE (reference sequence). The CDR3 loop spans 15 amino acids. The V and J ends lost 5 bases and 4 bases, in that order; junction bases with no gene match: 9. CDR3 nucleotide sequence: TGTGCCAGCAGTGCTCGGGACAGGGCGCTAGAGACCCAGTACTTC. As protein: CASSARDRALETQYF. Using reference TRBV5-4 and TRBJ2-5 for the parts outside the CDR3, the full variable domain is ETGVTQSPTHLIKTRGQQVTLRCSSQSGHNTVSWYQQALGQGPQFIFQYYREEENGRGNFPPRFSGLQFPNYSSELNVNALELDDSALYLCASSARDRALETQYFGPGTRLLVL.

The chain couples TRBV10-3 to TRBJ2-2, with 8 bases identical to TRBD2. Per germline, CDR1 ENHRY and CDR2 SYGVKD. V trimming: 8 bases; J trimming: 1 base; junction bases outside the gene matches: 3. This CDR3 is 14 amino acids long. As DNA, the CDR3 is TGTGCCATCCGGAGCGGGAGGAACACCGGGGAGCTGTTTTTT. Translation gives CAIRSGRNTGELFF.

This clonotype was recorded many times. The rearrangement joins TRBV4-1 to TRBJ1-5; D remains ambiguous. Germline V CDR1 and CDR2: MGHRA, YSYEKL. This CDR3 has 14 residues. Trimming removed 0 bases at V and 6 bases at J, with 9 bases between. The CDR3 sequence is CASSQESTAQPQHF. In nucleotides, the CDR3 is TGCGCCAGCAGCCAAGAAAGTACTGCTCAGCCCCAGCATTTT.

This clonotype was detected many times. The chain uses TRBV6-1 and TRBJ1-1; D remains ambiguous. Trimming shortened V by 10 bases and J by 5 bases, and 17 bases separated the two germline ends. CDR1 and CDR2 (germline): MNHNS, SASEGT. The CDR3 is 13 amino acids. CDR3 sequence: CATAAWTGTEAFF. CDR3 DNA sequence: TGTGCCACCGCCGCCTGGACGGGGACTGAAGCTTTCTTT.

This clonotype was detected many times. CDR3 DNA: TGTGCCAGCAGCGTAGGGCCAGAGACCTACGAGCAGTACTTC. This gives the protein CASSVGPETYEQYF. V gene TRBV9 combines with J gene TRBJ2-7; D is unresolved. The germline gives CDR1 SGDLS, CDR2 YYNGEE. V gave up 0 bases and J gave up 2 bases, with 9 bases separating them. The CDR3 length is 14 residues.

This clonotype was counted at least ten times. The chain couples TRBV7-2 to TRBJ2-5; TRBD2 agrees at 7 bases. CDR1 SGHTA and CDR2 FQGNSA come from the germline V gene. The J segment lost 5 bases and the V segment lost 2 bases, leaving 14 bases of the junction unmatched. This CDR3 has 17 amino acids. CDR3 DNA: TGTGCCAGCAGCTTAAGAACTAGCGCCGGGAATGTGGAGACCCAGTACTTC. Residues: CASSLRTSAGNVETQYF.

V and J are TRBV6-1 and TRBJ2-2; possibly TRBD1 for D (7 bases). The CDR3 extends over 15 amino acids. Germline CDR1 is MNHNS and CDR2 is SASEGT. The V end lost 5 bases, the J end lost 2 bases, and 12 bases lay between the germline ends. Here the CDR3 DNA reads TGTGCCAGCAGTCCAGGGGGGCGCAACACCGGGGAGCTGTTTTTT. Its protein product is CASSPGGRNTGELFF.

This clonotype has ten or more counts. V gene TRBV12-3 or TRBV12-4 combines with J gene TRBJ1-1, with 8 bases aligning to TRBD1. The CDR3 has 14 residues. Trimming took 3 bases from V and 5 from J; bases not matched to a gene: 5. The CDR3 nucleotides read TGTGCCAGCAGTTTGACAGGGGTTAAGACTGAAGCTTTCTTT. It translates to CASSLTGVKTEAFF.

Many counts were recorded for this clonotype. The chain links TRBV5-1 to TRBJ2-7; possible D gene TRBD1, 7 bases. V was clipped by 8 bases and J by 3 bases, with 24 bases between them. Looked up from germline, CDR1 is SGHRS and CDR2 is YFSETQ. The CDR3 length is 16 residues. CDR3 bases: TGCGCCAGGAACAGGGGAGGTATGGGTTTAATCTACGAGCAGTACTTC. It encodes CARNRGGMGLIYEQYF.

In this sample, this clonotype turned up a few times. CDR3 DNA sequence: TGTGCCATCAGACCGACTAGCGGGACCGGGGAGCTGTTTTTT. It is translated as CAIRPTSGTGELFF. This chain joins TRBV10-3 and TRBJ2-2; 10 nucleotides line up with TRBD2. CDR3 size: 14 residues. CDR1 and CDR2 (germline): ENHRY, SYGVKD. Germline trimming cut 6 bases from V and 5 bases from J; bases unmatched to any gene: 3.

This clonotype was detected a few times. The rearrangement uses TRBV5-5 and TRBJ2-7, with TRBD1 matching 7 bases. The CDR3 is made up of 15 amino acids. CDR1 is SGHKS and CDR2 is YYEKEE in the germline V gene (reference sequence). Losses at the gene ends were 2 bases for V and 4 bases for J; bases not matched to a gene: 9. CDR3 region: CASSFEQGLYYEQYF. Written as DNA, the CDR3 is TGTGCCAGCAGCTTTGAACAGGGGCTATATTACGAGCAGTACTTC.

At least ten counts were recorded for this clonotype. The chain uses TRBV27 and TRBJ1-5; tentatively, D is TRBD1 (5 bases). CDR3 length equals 15 residues. The germline V and J ends were trimmed by 6 bases and 0 bases, with 12 bases remaining between them. Germline lookup yields CDR1 MNHEY and CDR2 SMNVEV (reference sequence). The CDR3 here is CASRPGTHSNQPQHF. CDR3 in DNA: TGTGCCAGCAGGCCCGGGACTCATAGCAATCAGCCCCAGCATTTT.

This clonotype was seen many times. This chain links TRBV3-1 with TRBJ1-5; D might be TRBD1 (6 bases). The length of the CDR3 is 14 residues. Germline CDR1 and CDR2: LGHDT and YNNKEL (reference sequence). V was shortened by 4 bases and J by 7 bases, with 14 bases between the two germline ends. CDR3 loop: CASSLQGKGQPQHF. CDR3 DNA sequence: TGTGCCAGCAGCCTTCAGGGGAAGGGACAGCCCCAGCATTTT.

This rearrangement joins TRBV5-5 to TRBJ2-1; no clear D. The CDR3 is 14 residues long. Germline CDR1 reads SGHKS; CDR2 reads YYEKEE (reference sequence). Trimming left V 5 bases short and J 5 bases short, with 14 bases between. CDR3 nucleotide sequence: TGTGCCAGCAGGTCCTGGATTGCTGACAATGAGCAGTTCTTC. Translation: CASRSWIADNEQFF.

This clonotype was observed at least ten times. This chain joins TRBV12-3 or TRBV12-4 and TRBJ2-1; D might be TRBD1 (5 bases). With 7 bases removed from V and 5 bases from J, the gap between germline ends came to 15 bases. The CDR3 covers 14 residues. The CDR3 DNA is TGTGCCAGCACCTCGGACATCCCAGACAATGAGCAGTTCTTC. It encodes CASTSDIPDNEQFF.

The V call is TRBV20-1, the J call TRBJ2-3; 12 nucleotides agree with TRBD2. CDR1 DFQATT and CDR2 SNEGSKA come from the germline V gene (reference sequence). CDR3 length: 18 residues. The V gene end was trimmed by 1 base and the J gene end by 5 bases; junction bases not matched to a gene: 13. This CDR3 reads CSARVPPLLAGGVDTQYF. The DNA for the CDR3 is TGCAGTGCTAGAGTTCCTCCCTTACTAGCGGGAGGTGTAGATACGCAGTATTTT.

This clonotype was counted at least ten times. V usage is TRBV12-3 or TRBV12-4 and J usage is TRBJ1-1; D is undetermined. The CDR3 has 13 residues. The V end lost 1 base, the J end lost 7 bases, and 10 bases lay between the germline ends. The CDR3, as DNA: TGTGCCAGCAGTTTAGGCCCCGGGTTTGAAGCTTTCTTT. It translates to CASSLGPGFEAFF.